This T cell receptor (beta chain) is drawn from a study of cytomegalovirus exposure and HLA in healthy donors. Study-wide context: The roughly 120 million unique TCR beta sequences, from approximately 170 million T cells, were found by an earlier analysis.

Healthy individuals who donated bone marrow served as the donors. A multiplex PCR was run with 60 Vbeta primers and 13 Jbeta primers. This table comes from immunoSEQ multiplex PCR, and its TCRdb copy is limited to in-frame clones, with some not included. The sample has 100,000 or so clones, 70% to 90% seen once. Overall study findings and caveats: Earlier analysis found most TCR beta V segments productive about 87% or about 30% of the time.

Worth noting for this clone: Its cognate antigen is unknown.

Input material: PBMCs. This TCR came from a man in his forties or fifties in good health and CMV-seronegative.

The CDR3 loop is CASSFFGGETQYF. The DNA of the CDR3 is TGCGCCAGCAGCTTTTTCGGAGGAGAGACCCAGTACTTC. J is TRBJ2-5 and V is TRBV5-1; weak D call: TRBD2 (5 bases). The V end was cut by 2 bases, the J end by 4 bases, with 9 bases between. Germline V gene lookup returns CDR1 SGHRS and CDR2 YFSETQ. The CDR3 is made up of 13 amino acids.